The next 11 T cell receptor beta chains were all read from a single sample in a study of cytomegalovirus exposure and HLA in healthy donors. Both 60 Vbeta primers and 13 Jbeta primers went into the PCR. Only in-frame clones appear in the TCRdb table, and some are missing; sequencing was by immunoSEQ multiplex PCR. Of about 160,000 clones in the sample, around 78% were seen once. Sample: PBMCs. These receptors were collected from a woman between 45 and 60 years old in good health and CMV-seropositive.

V gene TRBV5-4 combines with J gene TRBJ1-1; D remains unclear. The germline gives CDR1 SGHNT, CDR2 YYREEE (reference sequence). The V gene lost 0 bases and the J gene lost 6 bases, with 12 bases spanning the gap. The CDR3 covers 14 residues. CDR3 region: CASSLVTSAAEAFF. Written as DNA, the CDR3 is TGTGCCAGCAGCTTGGTAACCTCGGCGGCTGAAGCTTTCTTT.

The J gene is TRBJ2-5, the V gene TRBV19; TRBD2 matches at 8 bases. The CDR3 runs to 14 residues. J was trimmed by 5 bases and V by 5 bases; bases with no gene match: 7. CDR1 LNHDA and CDR2 SQIVND come from the germline V gene (reference sequence). CDR3: CASSLSGSWETQYF. The DNA for the CDR3 is TGTGCCAGTAGTTTAAGCGGGAGTTGGGAGACCCAGTACTTC. The full variable domain, rest sourced from reference TRBV19 and TRBJ2-5, is DGGITQSPKYLFRKEGQNVTLSCEQNLNHDAMYWYRQDPGQGLRLIYYSQIVNDFQKGDIAEGYSVSREKKESFPLTVTSAQKNPTAFYLCASSLSGSWETQYFGPGTRLLVL.

The J gene is TRBJ2-1, the V gene TRBV11-3; 8 positions match TRBD1. The CDR3 loop spans 17 amino acids. The germline V gene has CDR1 SGHNT and CDR2 YENEEA. Unmatched junction bases numbered 13, after V lost 5 bases and J lost 4 bases. The CDR3 sequence is CASSPRVGQGRYNEQFF. The CDR3 nucleotides read TGTGCCAGCAGCCCCCGGGTCGGACAGGGAAGATACAATGAGCAGTTCTTC.

Only a few counts were recorded for this clone. The chain carries TRBV5-4 and TRBJ1-3, with D hard to call. Trimming removed 0 bases from V and 0 bases from J, with 10 bases in between. Germline-derived CDR1 and CDR2 are SGHNT and YYREEE (reference sequence). The CDR3 is made up of 16 amino acids. The CDR3 DNA is TGTGCCAGCAGCTTGGTGAACACCCCCTCTGGAAACACCATATATTTT. Protein product: CASSLVNTPSGNTIYF.

V gene TRBV9 combines with J gene TRBJ1-1, with D possibly being TRBD1 (6 bases). The CDR3 extends over 15 amino acids. V gave up 4 bases and J gave up 3 bases, with 16 bases separating them. The germline V gene has CDR1 SGDLS and CDR2 YYNGEE. As DNA, the CDR3 is TGTGCCAGCAGCCCCAGGGGCAGGGCGGACACTGAAGCTTTCTTT. This codes for CASSPRGRADTEAFF.

This chain uses TRBV27 with TRBJ1-1, with a weak D call TRBD1 (5 bases). This CDR3 comprises 13 residues. Germline loops: CDR1 MNHEY, CDR2 SMNVEV (reference sequence). Deletions cut 4 bases from V and 9 bases from J, with 15 bases between. Here the CDR3 reads CASSSRYRNQAFF. CDR3 nucleotide sequence: TGTGCCAGCAGTTCCCGCTACAGGAACCAAGCTTTCTTT.

Only one count was recorded for this clone. This sequence joins TRBV11-3 and TRBJ2-1, with a weak D call TRBD2 (7 bases). Germline V CDR1 and CDR2: SGHNT, YENEEA. V was trimmed by 5 bases and J by 7 bases, leaving 24 bases between them. The CDR3 contains 17 residues. CDR3 nucleotide sequence: TGTGCCAGCAGCATAGGGGGGGACTATAGTGGGGTGAATGAGCAGTTCTTC. This encodes CASSIGGDYSGVNEQFF. Full variable domain (missing parts from reference TRBV11-3 and TRBJ2-1): EAGVVQSPRYKIIEKKQPVAFWCNPISGHNTLYWYLQNLGQGPELLIRYENEEAVDDSQLPKDRFSAERLKGVDSTLKIQPAELGDSAVYLCASSIGGDYSGVNEQFFGPGTRLTVL.

Comments on this clone: Other DNA sequences in this specimen translate into the identical CDR3. This rearrangement joins TRBV5-4 to TRBJ1-2; the match to TRBD1 covers 7 bases. V gave up 0 bases and J gave up 6 bases; unmatched junction bases: 2. CDR3 length: 13 residues. Germline CDR1 reads SGHNT; CDR2 reads YYREEE (reference sequence). The CDR3 DNA reads TGTGCCAGCAGCTTGGACAGGGGTGATGGCTACACCTTC. It translates to CASSLDRGDGYTF.

The V and J genes are TRBV7-2 and TRBJ2-7, with TRBD1 matching over 9 bases. This CDR3 is built from 15 residues. Germline assignment: CDR1 SGHTA and CDR2 FQGNSA. The trim removed 1 base at V and 7 bases at J, leaving 8 bases unmatched. CDR3 amino acids: CASSLGGPGTGEQYF. The DNA for the CDR3 is TGTGCCAGCAGCTTAGGGGGTCCCGGGACAGGGGAGCAGTACTTC.

This sequence joins TRBV11-2 and TRBJ1-1, with D tentatively TRBD1 (6 bases). There are 16 residues in the CDR3. The germline gives CDR1 SGHAT, CDR2 FQNNGV. V was trimmed by 6 bases and J by 3 bases, leaving 20 bases between them. CDR3 protein: CASRPPGGRLDTEAFF. CDR3 in DNA: TGTGCCAGCAGGCCGCCGGGGGGCCGTCTTGACACTGAAGCTTTCTTT.

The chain is built from TRBV11-2 and TRBJ1-6, with a possible D match to TRBD1 (5 bases). V lost 9 bases and J lost 10, with 16 bases in between. The CDR3 spans 13 residues. The germline V gene has CDR1 SGHAT and CDR2 FQNNGV. CDR3 sequence: CASSRERGSPLHF. The DNA of the CDR3 is TGTGCCAGTTCAAGGGAGCGGGGCTCACCCCTCCACTTT.